This T cell receptor beta chain was sequenced during a study of shared clonotypes between healthy human individuals. Across the study: Every donor yielded three CD4 naive, three CD4 memory, two CD8 naive and one CD8 memory plate. Study-wide results and limits: Around 4.7% was the fraction of naive CD4 clonotypes found shared across several donors.

A note on this clone: Its antigen is as yet unknown.

Sequenced by immunoSEQ multiplex PCR; TCRdb stores in-frame clones only, minus some. In the table there are more than 2 million clones, roughly 95% of which are singletons. The CDR3 runs 15 residues. The V end lost 6 bases, the J end lost 1 base, and 16 bases lay between the germline ends. Germline V gene sequence: CDR1 MDHEN, CDR2 SYDVKM. The sequencing input was naive CD4+ T cells sorted from blood. Subset denoted: CD45RA+ positively selected. The clonotype was recovered from a man in his late teens or twenties in good health. This chain links TRBV28 with TRBJ2-7, with a tentative D call TRBD2 (5 bases). CDR3 amino acids: CASSPEGSYSYEQYF. The CDR3 DNA reads TGTGCCAGCAGCCCAGAGGGCAGTTATTCCTACGAGCAGTACTTC.